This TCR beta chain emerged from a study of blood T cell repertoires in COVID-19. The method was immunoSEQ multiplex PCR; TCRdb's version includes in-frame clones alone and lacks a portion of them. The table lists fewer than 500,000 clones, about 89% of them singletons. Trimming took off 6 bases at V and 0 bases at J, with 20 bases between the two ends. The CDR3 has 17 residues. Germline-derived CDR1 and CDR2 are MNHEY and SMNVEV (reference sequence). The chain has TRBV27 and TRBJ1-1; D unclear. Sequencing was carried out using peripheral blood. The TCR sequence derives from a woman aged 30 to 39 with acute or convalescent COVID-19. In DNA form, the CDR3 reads TGTGCCAGCAGCCCACCACCGGGGTCGCGGATGAACACTGAAGCTTTCTTT. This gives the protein CASSPPPGSRMNTEAFF.